These T cell receptor beta chains were read from a single sample in a study of post-analysis software for immune sequencing data. TCRdb reanalysed the PCR reads using MiXCR and keeps one entry per CDR3 protein. The top ten clones hold around 0.56% of a sample with about 800,000 distinct CDR3 sequences, 25% to 30% of them seen once. The specimen was blood. These receptors originate from a girl aged 10-17 years with multiple sclerosis. The CDR3 runs from the conserved cysteine through the conserved F or W. A D gene is named only where the DNA matches it firmly. Size is stated for part of the rows, as once, few or many counts, or as a class when the clone is expanded.

>TRBD1|17|many|TRBV12-3/TRBV12-4|TRBJ1-5
CASSLRGQLNSNQPQHF
TGTGCCAGCAGTTTAAGGGGACAGCTTAATAGCAATCAGCCCCAGCATTTT
>TRBD1|12|few|TRBV7-9|TRBJ2-7
CASSRGLNEQYF
TGTGCCAGTTCCAGGGGGCTGAACGAGCAGTACTTC
>NA|14|few|TRBV28|TRBJ1-5
CAAQSGGLNQPQHF
TGTGCCGCACAGTCGGGGGGATTAAATCAGCCCCAGCATTTT
>NA|16|few|TRBV29-1|TRBJ2-4
CSVEIVMGSGKTIQYF
TGCAGCGTTGAAATCGTGATGGGGAGTGGCAAAACCATTCAGTACTTC
>TRBD2|16|NA|TRBV7-2|TRBJ2-1
CASSLSSSGRYNEQFF
TGTGCCAGCAGCTTATCTTCTAGCGGGAGGTATAATGAGCAGTTCTTC
>NA|14|NA|TRBV6-5|TRBJ2-5
CASSYRAPQETQYF
TGTGCCAGCAGTTACAGGGCACCACAAGAGACCCAGTACTTC
>NA|11|NA|TRBV11-2|TRBJ2-1
CASSQWDEQFF
TGTGCCAGCAGCCAATGGGATGAGCAGTTCTTC
>TRBD2|13|NA|TRBV5-6|TRBJ2-1
CASSSTSGYEQFF
TGTGCCAGCAGCTCGACTAGCGGCTACGAGCAGTTCTTC
>TRBD1|17|NA|TRBV14|TRBJ1-2
CASSPRDRGYPNYGYTF
TGTGCCAGCAGCCCCCGGGACAGGGGCTACCCTAACTATGGCTACACCTTC
>TRBD1|13|NA|TRBV15|TRBJ1-2
CATSRDGQGRDTF
TGTGCCACCAGCAGGGATGGACAGGGTCGGGACACCTTC
>NA|15|NA|TRBV5-1|TRBJ2-5
CASSFQGRIGETQYF
TGCGCCAGCAGCTTCCAGGGTCGTATCGGGGAGACCCAGTACTTC
>TRBD1|17|NA|TRBV7-9|TRBJ2-5
CASSLSLTGNGQETQYF
TGTGCCAGCAGCTTGAGCCTGACAGGGAATGGACAAGAGACCCAGTACTTC
>TRBD1|14|NA|TRBV6-5|TRBJ2-3
CASRDRGSTDTQYF
TGTGCCAGCAGGGACAGGGGCTCCACAGATACGCAGTATTTT
>TRBD2|15|NA|TRBV10-2|TRBJ2-5
CASREGLAGAETQYF
TGCGCCAGCAGAGAAGGACTAGCGGGAGCGGAGACCCAGTACTTC
>NA|13|NA|TRBV4-1|TRBJ1-2
CASSLISGQGCTF
TGCGCCAGCAGCTTAATTTCGGGGCAAGGCTGCACCTTC
>NA|14|NA|TRBV5-4|TRBJ2-7
CASSSADLPHEQYF
TGTGCCAGCAGCTCCGCGGACCTTCCCCACGAGCAGTACTTC
>TRBD2|15|few|TRBV20-1|TRBJ2-5
CSARDKREVGETQYF
TGCAGTGCTAGAGATAAGCGGGAGGTTGGGGAGACCCAGTACTTC
>TRBD2|17|many|TRBV10-3|TRBJ2-7
CAISFPLAGADNYEQYF
TGTGCCATCAGTTTTCCACTAGCGGGAGCCGACAACTACGAGCAGTACTTC
>NA|15|NA|TRBV6-5|TRBJ2-3
CASSSWESGTDTQYF
TGTGCCAGCAGTTCATGGGAATCGGGCACAGATACGCAGTATTTT
>NA|12|NA|TRBV5-6|TRBJ1-1
CASSFQGPEAFF
TGTGCCAGCAGCTTCCAGGGCCCTGAAGCTTTCTTT
>NA|11|many|TRBV10-3|TRBJ2-7
CAISERNEQYF
TGTGCCATCAGTGAGCGAAACGAGCAGTACTTC
>TRBD2|15|NA|TRBV6-5|TRBJ2-4
CASSLSGGAKNIQYF
TGTGCCAGCAGTTTGTCGGGGGGGGCCAAAAACATTCAGTACTTC
>NA|15|NA|TRBV29-1|TRBJ1-2
CSVDPGLAGNYGYTF
TGCAGCGTGGACCCAGGGTTGGCTGGGAACTATGGCTACACCTTC
>NA|16|NA|TRBV4-3|TRBJ2-2
CASGIGQGRDTGELFF
TGCGCCAGCGGGATCGGACAAGGGCGGGACACCGGGGAGCTGTTTTTT